These T cell receptor beta chains were read from a single sample in a study of response to subunit inactivated influenza vaccine. TCRdb analysed the RT-PCR reads with MiXCR anew, one entry per CDR3 protein. Here the sample spans 150,000 to 200,000 distinct CDR3 sequences, 9.5% to 13% being singletons. Sequences were derived from non-naive T cells sorted from PBMCs, sampled around seven weeks after vaccination. These receptors came from a man in his fifties or sixties who received an inactivated influenza vaccine. CDR3s include the opening cysteine and the closing phenylalanine or tryptophan. Each record gives: clone size, V gene, D gene, CDR3 length, J gene, CDR3 protein, CDR3 DNA. The D gene is left open where the match is weak. Part of the rows lack a size; the others show once, few, many or a class for expanded clones.

size: -; V: TRBV20-1; D: TRBD2; length: 17; J: TRBJ2-1; CDR3: CSASEPGLAGVYNEQFF; DNA: TGCAGTGCTAGTGAACCGGGACTAGCGGGAGTCTACAATGAGCAGTTCTTC
size: many; V: TRBV10-3; D: -; length: 13; J: TRBJ1-2; CDR3: CAISESNMVGYTF; DNA: TGTGCCATCAGTGAGTCGAATATGGTTGGCTACACCTTC
size: many; V: TRBV24-1; D: -; length: 13; J: TRBJ1-2; CDR3: CATSVGRAYGYTF; DNA: TGTGCCACCAGTGTCGGCAGGGCCTATGGCTACACCTTC
size: -; V: TRBV19; D: -; length: 18; J: TRBJ2-7; CDR3: CASSIRLGSRERSYEQYF; DNA: TGTGCCAGTAGTATTCGGTTAGGTAGCCGGGAACGCTCCTACGAGCAGTACTTC
size: -; V: TRBV20-1; D: -; length: 13; J: TRBJ2-2; CDR3: CSAPRHNTGELFF; DNA: TGCAGTGCTCCGAGACACAACACCGGGGAGCTGTTTTTT
size: -; V: TRBV5-1; D: TRBD2; length: 17; J: TRBJ2-1; CDR3: CASSKGLAGGSGDEQFF; DNA: TGCGCCAGCAGCAAGGGACTAGCGGGGGGGTCGGGCGATGAGCAGTTCTTC
size: many; V: TRBV7-9; D: -; length: 14; J: TRBJ2-7; CDR3: CASSLDWNGNEQYF; DNA: TGTGCCAGCAGCTTAGATTGGAACGGGAACGAGCAGTACTTC
size: few; V: TRBV6-1; D: TRBD1; length: 13; J: TRBJ1-2; CDR3: CASRGGQAYGYTF; DNA: TGTGCCAGCAGAGGAGGACAGGCGTATGGCTACACCTTC
size: few; V: TRBV5-6; D: -; length: 11; J: TRBJ1-2; CDR3: CASSRTGGYTF; DNA: TGTGCCAGCAGCAGGACGGGTGGCTACACCTTC
size: few; V: TRBV14; D: -; length: 15; J: TRBJ2-1; CDR3: CASSQDYPDNDEQFF; DNA: TGTGCCAGCAGCCAAGACTACCCAGATAATGATGAGCAGTTCTTC
size: -; V: TRBV11-2; D: TRBD2; length: 15; J: TRBJ2-1; CDR3: CASSQIAGGYNEQFF; DNA: TGTGCCAGCAGCCAGATAGCGGGAGGCTACAATGAGCAGTTCTTC
size: many; V: TRBV29-1; D: TRBD1; length: 17; J: TRBJ2-2; CDR3: CSVDKGQGLSNTGELFF; DNA: TGCAGCGTTGATAAGGGACAGGGGCTATCGAACACCGGGGAGCTGTTTTTT
size: few; V: TRBV12-3/TRBV12-4; D: -; length: 14; J: TRBJ1-1; CDR3: CASTLRTVGTEAFF; DNA: TGTGCCAGCACCCTGAGGACGGTGGGTACTGAAGCTTTCTTT
size: few; V: TRBV7-2; D: TRBD1; length: 14; J: TRBJ2-3; CDR3: CASSYIKTGDTQYF; DNA: TGTGCCAGCAGCTATATTAAGACAGGGGATACGCAGTATTTT
size: few; V: TRBV20-1; D: -; length: 14; J: TRBJ2-1; CDR3: CSARDAGSLYEQFF; DNA: TGCAGTGCTAGAGACGCAGGGTCTTTGTATGAGCAGTTCTTC
size: many; V: TRBV7-8; D: -; length: 14; J: TRBJ1-1; CDR3: CASSLGTVNTEAFF; DNA: TGTGCCAGCAGCTTAGGGACGGTGAACACTGAAGCTTTCTTT
size: -; V: TRBV27; D: -; length: 14; J: TRBJ2-5; CDR3: CASSRGRFQETQYF; DNA: TGTGCCAGCAGTCGTGGACGGTTCCAAGAGACCCAGTACTTC
size: few; V: TRBV5-1; D: -; length: 14; J: TRBJ2-7; CDR3: CASSLSPAPYEQYF; DNA: TGCGCCAGCAGCTTGTCCCCAGCTCCCTACGAGCAGTACTTC
size: few; V: TRBV9; D: TRBD1; length: 14; J: TRBJ2-1; CDR3: CASRAGTGAGEQFF; DNA: TGTGCCAGCAGAGCCGGGACAGGGGCTGGTGAGCAGTTCTTC
size: many; V: TRBV7-2; D: -; length: 15; J: TRBJ1-2; CDR3: CASSLEAITNYGYTF; DNA: TGTGCCAGCAGCTTAGAGGCCATCACTAACTATGGCTACACCTTC
size: few; V: TRBV6-1; D: TRBD2; length: 11; J: TRBJ2-7; CDR3: CASRSGREQYF; DNA: TGTGCCAGCCGTAGCGGGCGCGAGCAGTACTTC
size: few; V: TRBV4-2; D: -; length: 16; J: TRBJ2-7; CDR3: CASSQDLGRGGYEQYF; DNA: TGTGCCAGCAGCCAAGATTTGGGCAGGGGGGGATACGAGCAGTACTTC
size: many; V: TRBV7-2; D: -; length: 15; J: TRBJ1-1; CDR3: CASSKKSSRNTEAFF; DNA: TGTGCCAGCAGCAAGAAATCGTCTCGGAACACTGAAGCTTTCTTT
size: few; V: TRBV7-9; D: -; length: 13; J: TRBJ1-2; CDR3: CASSLAGTVGYTF; DNA: TGTGCCAGCAGCTTAGCTGGGACGGTCGGCTACACCTTC
size: many; V: TRBV12-3/TRBV12-4; D: -; length: 15; J: TRBJ2-2; CDR3: CASRVIYVDTGELFF; DNA: TGTGCCAGCAGAGTCATTTATGTAGACACCGGGGAGCTGTTTTTT
size: -; V: TRBV5-6; D: -; length: 13; J: TRBJ1-2; CDR3: CASSDTVNYGYTF; DNA: TGTGCCAGCAGCGACACCGTTAACTATGGCTACACCTTC
size: few; V: TRBV29-1; D: -; length: 13; J: TRBJ2-5; CDR3: CSVDSGTRETQYF; DNA: TGCAGCGTTGATTCAGGGACCCGGGAGACCCAGTACTTC
size: many; V: TRBV7-2; D: -; length: 12; J: TRBJ1-2; CDR3: CASSLNSYGYTF; DNA: TGTGCCAGCAGCTTAAACAGCTATGGCTACACCTTC
size: few; V: TRBV5-6; D: -; length: 13; J: TRBJ2-3; CDR3: CASSSDGTDTQYF; DNA: TGTGCCAGCAGCTCCGACGGCACAGATACGCAGTATTTT
size: few; V: TRBV9; D: TRBD1; length: 15; J: TRBJ2-5; CDR3: CASSVATGEKETQYF; DNA: TGTGCCAGCAGCGTAGCCACAGGGGAGAAAGAGACCCAGTACTTC
size: many; V: TRBV4-2; D: -; length: 16; J: TRBJ2-1; CDR3: CASSQDPSARGYEQFF; DNA: TGTGCCAGCAGCCAAGATCCTAGCGCCCGAGGGTATGAGCAGTTCTTC
size: many; V: TRBV12-3/TRBV12-4; D: -; length: 15; J: TRBJ2-5; CDR3: CASSSRTVSEETQYF; DNA: TGTGCCAGCAGTTCCCGGACCGTGAGCGAAGAGACCCAGTACTTC
size: few; V: TRBV2; D: -; length: 15; J: TRBJ1-5; CDR3: CASNVDSYSNQPQHF; DNA: TGTGCCAGCAACGTTGACAGTTATAGCAATCAGCCCCAGCATTTT
size: few; V: TRBV6-2/TRBV6-3; D: -; length: 15; J: TRBJ1-2; CDR3: CASRPQQGRYYGYTF; DNA: TGTGCCAGCAGACCACAACAGGGTCGGTACTATGGCTACACCTTC
size: many; V: TRBV6-1; D: -; length: 14; J: TRBJ1-2; CDR3: CASSPERGLGGYTF; DNA: TGTGCCAGCAGTCCCGAACGCGGGTTAGGGGGCTACACCTTC
size: many; V: TRBV4-3; D: TRBD1; length: 15; J: TRBJ2-1; CDR3: CASSPGTGGVEKQFF; DNA: TGCGCCAGCAGCCCCGGGACAGGGGGAGTCGAGAAGCAGTTCTTC
size: many; V: TRBV4-1; D: -; length: 14; J: TRBJ1-3; CDR3: CASSQDPRADTIYF; DNA: TGCGCCAGCAGCCAAGATCCCCGTGCGGACACCATATATTTT
size: -; V: TRBV27; D: TRBD1; length: 15; J: TRBJ1-3; CDR3: CASSPTGVPGNTIYF; DNA: TGTGCCAGCAGTCCGACAGGGGTCCCAGGAAACACCATATATTTT
size: many; V: TRBV20-1; D: -; length: 14; J: TRBJ1-5; CDR3: CSASRGGAGQPQHF; DNA: TGCAGTGCTAGTAGGGGCGGAGCAGGTCAGCCCCAGCATTTT
size: few; V: TRBV5-1; D: -; length: 14; J: TRBJ2-5; CDR3: CASFPGAEQETQYF; DNA: TGCGCCAGCTTTCCCGGGGCAGAACAAGAGACCCAGTACTTC
size: few; V: TRBV2; D: -; length: 14; J: TRBJ1-4; CDR3: CASRVAFANEKLFF; DNA: TGTGCCAGCAGAGTGGCCTTCGCTAATGAAAAACTGTTTTTT
size: -; V: TRBV20-1; D: -; length: 13; J: TRBJ2-7; CDR3: CSAVISRENGQYF; DNA: TGCAGTGCCGTGATTAGTCGGGAAAACGGGCAGTACTTC
size: -; V: TRBV5-1; D: -; length: 14; J: TRBJ1-1; CDR3: CASSNDGFGTEAFF; DNA: TGCGCCAGCTCAAACGACGGGTTTGGCACTGAAGCTTTCTTT
size: many; V: TRBV5-1; D: -; length: 12; J: TRBJ2-5; CDR3: CASSLPEETQYF; DNA: TGCGCCAGCAGCTTACCAGAAGAGACCCAGTACTTC
size: few; V: TRBV10-3; D: -; length: 14; J: TRBJ1-6; CDR3: CATLQYEGNSPLHF; DNA: TGTGCCACCCTCCAGTACGAGGGTAATTCACCCCTCCACTTT
size: -; V: TRBV30; D: TRBD1; length: 14; J: TRBJ2-1; CDR3: CARKTGADVNEQFF; DNA: TGTGCCAGGAAAACAGGGGCGGACGTGAATGAGCAGTTCTTC
size: -; V: TRBV6-5; D: TRBD2; length: 15; J: TRBJ2-5; CDR3: CASSYGTSGMETQYF; DNA: TGTGCCAGCAGTTACGGGACTAGCGGGATGGAGACCCAGTACTTC
size: few; V: TRBV5-1; D: TRBD2; length: 17; J: TRBJ2-1; CDR3: CASSPTSGGTGVNEQFF; DNA: TGCGCCAGCAGCCCGACTAGCGGGGGGACGGGTGTCAATGAGCAGTTCTTC
size: many; V: TRBV10-2; D: TRBD1; length: 12; J: TRBJ2-2; CDR3: CAGKDRGQELFF; DNA: TGCGCCGGGAAGGACAGGGGGCAAGAGCTGTTTTTT
size: few; V: TRBV5-8; D: -; length: 15; J: TRBJ2-4; CDR3: CASSPGRGAKNIQYF; DNA: TGTGCCAGCAGCCCGGGCCGGGGGGCCAAAAACATTCAGTACTTC